This T cell receptor (beta chain) is from a study of cytotoxic CD8 clonotypes in ibrutinib-treated CLL. From germline, CDR1 is DFQATT and CDR2 SNEGSKA (reference sequence). CDR3 size: 11 residues. Trimming removed 3 bases at V and 2 bases at J, with 4 bases between. TCRdb's copy holds only in-frame clones and misses some; the assay was immunoSEQ multiplex PCR. The sample consists of approximately 340,000 clones, over 60% of them appearing once. Material: PBMCs, obtained after 36 months of ibrutinib treatment. J is TRBJ2-5 and V is TRBV20-1; the D is unclear. The receptor's source is a human donor with chronic lymphocytic leukemia. The CDR3 DNA follows: TGCAGTGCTAGGGCTCAAGAGACCCAGTACTTC. It codes for CSARAQETQYF.